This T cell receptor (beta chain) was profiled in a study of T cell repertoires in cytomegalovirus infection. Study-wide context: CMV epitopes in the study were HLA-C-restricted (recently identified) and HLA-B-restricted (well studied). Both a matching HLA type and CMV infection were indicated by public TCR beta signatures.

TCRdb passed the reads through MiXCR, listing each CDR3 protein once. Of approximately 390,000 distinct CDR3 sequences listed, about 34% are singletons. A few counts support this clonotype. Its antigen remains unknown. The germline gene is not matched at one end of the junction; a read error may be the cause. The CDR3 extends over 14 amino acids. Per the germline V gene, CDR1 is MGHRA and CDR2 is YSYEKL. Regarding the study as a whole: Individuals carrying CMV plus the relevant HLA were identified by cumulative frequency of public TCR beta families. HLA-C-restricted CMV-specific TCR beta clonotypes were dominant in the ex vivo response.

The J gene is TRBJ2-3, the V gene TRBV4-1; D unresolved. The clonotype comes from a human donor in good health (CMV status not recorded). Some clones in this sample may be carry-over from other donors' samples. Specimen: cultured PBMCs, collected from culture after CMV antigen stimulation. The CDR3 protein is CASSPTAGTDTQYF. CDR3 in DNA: TGTGCCAGCAGCCCGACCGCGGGCACAGATACGCAGTATTTT.